This TCR beta chain appears in the sequencing data of a study of T cell repertoires in ileal Crohn's disease (dated by TCRdb to the late 2010s). General notes on the study: The median duration of disease was about 7.3 years, and at the time of surgery 35% to 45% of patients were active smokers. Every patient underwent surgery because of a complication, which was stricturing disease in approximately 61% of cases and penetrating disease in around 40%. A Rutgeerts score above i0 was used to define endoscopic postoperative recurrence. A prospective multicentre cohort supplied the 50 or so Crohn's disease patients whose TCR repertoires were analysed. Running in parallel with the study was a multicentre cohort set up to find predictors of early endoscopic recurrence following ileocolonic resection. A total of 170 or so mucosal samples from roughly 57 patients were sequenced, collected from several sites on the surgical specimen and at postoperative endoscopy. Roughly half of the patients were given postoperative therapy, with about a dozen receiving thiopurines and fewer than 20 receiving anti-TNF agents.

At the junction V is shortened by 7 bases and J by 4 bases, with 13 bases in between. Counted from cysteine to phenylalanine, this CDR3 has 13 amino acids. The DNA shown is the 39-base CDR3, in frame from base 1. CDR1 and CDR2, looked up from the germline V gene, are MNHGY and SVAAGI. General study outcomes and caveats: Compared with CD4 T cells, sorted CD8 T cells held more high-frequency clones, which suggests that the mucosal expansions were mostly CD8. A significantly higher proportion of clonal expansions was observed in active smokers at surgery than in non-smokers (roughly 24% vs 19%, p=0.02). Mucosal CD4 and CD8 T cells were sorted and sequenced only in a subgroup of patients, the size of which was not stated. Higher high-frequency clone percentages at surgery were associated with endoscopic recurrence; all patients with clonality above 26.8% (18/57) had recurrence.

To be eligible, patients had to be adults with ileal or ileocolonic Crohn's disease and an indication for ileocolonic resection. Whole ileal mucosal biopsies were stored frozen at -80°C before DNA extraction. Genomic DNA was extracted from frozen whole biopsies with a TRizol-based method and quantified on a NanoDrop 2000 spectrophotometer. Regarding this clone: There is no known antigen for this receptor. Base qualities are not at hand, and no much larger clone is one base apart.

For commercial TCRB immunosequencing, 450 to 550 nanograms of biopsy DNA were submitted for each sample. Adaptive Biotechnology amplified the CDR3 regions from genomic DNA with a two-step multiplex PCR designed to control amplification bias. The first PCR used primers for every V and J gene segment; the second PCR added barcodes and Illumina adapters. CDR3 libraries were sequenced using an Illumina instrument. Per the original workflow: Analysis combined the vendor-provided pipelines with custom analysis of raw data in R/Bioconductor under R version 3.3.0. Clonality, which ranges from 0 to 1, was calculated as the inverse of the normalised Shannon entropy across all productive clones. The repertoire share taken up by the top 100 clones defined high-frequency clones, and only clones that passed a 95% confidence test were kept. Repertoire diversity was measured with the Simpson index, and overlap between samples was measured with the Morisita-Horn index. As stored in TCRdb, this immuneACCESS dataset retains in-frame rearrangements with V and J assigned. A fraction of the clones does not appear; measured against another copy, unresolved V genes explain less than half of the discrepancy, and the remainder lacks a known reason. V and J calls and clone size are copied from that table; D and trimming were computed from the DNA. The sample table contains fewer than 18,000 clones; only one count was recorded for approximately 80% of them. 4.2% of the sample lies in the top ten.

What was sequenced was ileal tissue. The TCR sequence derives from an adult with Crohn's disease. Recombination connected TRBV6-9 to TRBJ1-2; D gene: possibly TRBD1, on 6 matching bases. In nucleotides, the sequence is TGTGCCAGCACTGTTGACAGGCTCTATGGCTACACCTTC. Its translation reads: CASTVDRLYGYTF.